This TCR beta chain originates from a study of blood T cell repertoires in COVID-19. At the level of the study: Acute and convalescent COVID-19 specimens originated in the United States, Italy and Spain. The cDNA or gDNA used as material had been derived from T cells, B-cell-depleted T cells, or PBMCs.

Germline CDR1 is WSHSY and CDR2 is SAAADI. The V end lost 3 bases, the J end lost 0 bases, and 6 bases lay between the germline ends. The CDR3 consists of 15 residues. Original processing notes: Estimated nucleated cell counts came from reference gene primer amplification. The protocol was immunoSEQ multiplex PCR, while the TCRdb copy is restricted to in-frame clones and leaves out a portion. V and J calls and clone size follow that table, whereas D and trimming were derived from the DNA. The sample carries about 220,000 clones, roughly 85% recorded once. The chain links TRBV10-2 to TRBJ2-6; D call uncertain. The sequence came from a woman aged 40 to 50 with active or convalescent COVID-19. The sequenced material came from peripheral blood. CDR3 residues: CASSDLSSGANVLTF. The CDR3, as DNA: TGCGCCAGCAGTGACCTGAGCTCTGGGGCCAACGTCCTGACTTTC.